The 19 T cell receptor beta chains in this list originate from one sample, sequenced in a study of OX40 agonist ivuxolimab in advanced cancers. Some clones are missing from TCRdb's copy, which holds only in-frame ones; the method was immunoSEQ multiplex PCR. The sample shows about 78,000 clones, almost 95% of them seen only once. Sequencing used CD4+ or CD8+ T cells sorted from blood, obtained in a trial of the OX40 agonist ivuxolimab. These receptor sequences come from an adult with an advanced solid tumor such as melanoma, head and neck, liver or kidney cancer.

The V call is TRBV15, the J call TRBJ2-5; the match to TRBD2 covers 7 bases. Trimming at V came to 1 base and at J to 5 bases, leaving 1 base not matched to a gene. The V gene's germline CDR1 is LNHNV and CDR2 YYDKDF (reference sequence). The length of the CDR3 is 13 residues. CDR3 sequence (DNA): TGTGCCACCAGCAGAGGGGGAGGGGAGACCCAGTACTTC. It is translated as CATSRGGGETQYF.

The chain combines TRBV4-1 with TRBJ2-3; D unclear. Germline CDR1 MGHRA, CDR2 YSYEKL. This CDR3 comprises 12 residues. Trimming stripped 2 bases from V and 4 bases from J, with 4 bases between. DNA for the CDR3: TGCGCCAGCAGCCAACCAGCAGATACGCAGTATTTT. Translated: CASSQPADTQYF.

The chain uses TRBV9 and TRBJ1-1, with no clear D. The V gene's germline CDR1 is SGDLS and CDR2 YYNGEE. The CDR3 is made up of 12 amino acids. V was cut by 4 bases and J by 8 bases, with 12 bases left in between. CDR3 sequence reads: CASSPLGGEAFF. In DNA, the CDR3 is TGTGCCAGCAGCCCCCTCGGTGGCGAAGCTTTCTTT. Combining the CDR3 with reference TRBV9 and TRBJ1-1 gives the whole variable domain DSGVTQTPKHLITATGQRVTLRCSPRSGDLSVYWYQQSLDQGLQFLIQYYNGEERAKGNILERFSAQQFPDLHSELNLSSLELGDSALYFCASSPLGGEAFFGQGTRLTVV.

CDR3 region: CASSLKRKADFGSEQFF. The CDR3 DNA reads as TGTGCCAGCAGCTTAAAGAGGAAAGCGGATTTTGGCTCTGAGCAGTTCTTC. The rearrangement uses TRBV13 and TRBJ2-1, with D perhaps matching TRBD2 (5 bases). Germline CDR1 and CDR2: PRHDT and FYEKMQ (reference sequence). This CDR3 is 17 amino acids long. Deletions cut 2 bases from V and 9 bases from J, with 23 bases between.

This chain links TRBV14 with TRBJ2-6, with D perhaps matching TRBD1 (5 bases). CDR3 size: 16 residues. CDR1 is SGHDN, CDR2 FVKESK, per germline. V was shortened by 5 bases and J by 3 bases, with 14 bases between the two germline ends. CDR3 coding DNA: TGTGCCAGCAGCAAAAAGGGGCTTAATGGGGCCAACGTCCTGACTTTC. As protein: CASSKKGLNGANVLTF.

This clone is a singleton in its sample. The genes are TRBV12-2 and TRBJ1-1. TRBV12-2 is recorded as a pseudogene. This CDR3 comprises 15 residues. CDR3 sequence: CAAGGDGSRNTEAFF. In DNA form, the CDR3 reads TGTGCAGCGGGAGGGGATGGTAGTAGGAACACTGAAGCTTTCTTT.

The CDR3 DNA reads TGTGCCAGCAGGATACAGGGCCCTTCACCCCTCCACTTT. Translating gives CASRIQGPSPLHF. The rearrangement links TRBV2 to TRBJ1-6; tentative D call: TRBD1 (6 bases). CDR1 and CDR2 (germline): SNHLY, FYNNEI. V shed 6 bases and J shed 9 bases, with 12 bases lying between them. The CDR3 is 13 amino acids. The entire variable domain, with the rest obtained from reference TRBV2 and TRBJ1-6, is as follows: EPEVTQTPSHQVTQMGQEVILRCVPISNHLYFYWYRQILGQKVEFLVSFYNNEISEKSEIFDDQFSVERPDGSNFTLKIRSTKLEDSAMYFCASRIQGPSPLHFGNGTRLTVT.

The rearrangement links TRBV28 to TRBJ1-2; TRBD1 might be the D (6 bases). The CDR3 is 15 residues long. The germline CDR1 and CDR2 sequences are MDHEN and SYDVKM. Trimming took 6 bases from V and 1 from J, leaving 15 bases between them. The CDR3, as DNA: TGTGCCAGCAGCAGCCCGGGACAACATAACTATGGCTACACCTTC. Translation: CASSSPGQHNYGYTF.

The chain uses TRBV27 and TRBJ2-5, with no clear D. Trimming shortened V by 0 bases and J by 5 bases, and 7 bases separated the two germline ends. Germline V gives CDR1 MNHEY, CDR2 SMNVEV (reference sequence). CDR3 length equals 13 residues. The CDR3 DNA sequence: TGTGCCAGCAGTTTATCGATTGGGGAGACCCAGTACTTC. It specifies CASSLSIGETQYF.

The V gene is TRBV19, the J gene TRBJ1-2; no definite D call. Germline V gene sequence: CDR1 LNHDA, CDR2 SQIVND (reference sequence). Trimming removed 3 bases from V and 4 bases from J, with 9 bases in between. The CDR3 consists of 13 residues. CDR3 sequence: CASSMVNGYGYTF. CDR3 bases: TGTGCCAGTAGTATGGTGAACGGCTATGGCTACACCTTC. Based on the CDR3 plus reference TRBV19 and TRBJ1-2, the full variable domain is DGGITQSPKYLFRKEGQNVTLSCEQNLNHDAMYWYRQDPGQGLRLIYYSQIVNDFQKGDIAEGYSVSREKKESFPLTVTSAQKNPTAFYLCASSMVNGYGYTFGSGTRLTVV.

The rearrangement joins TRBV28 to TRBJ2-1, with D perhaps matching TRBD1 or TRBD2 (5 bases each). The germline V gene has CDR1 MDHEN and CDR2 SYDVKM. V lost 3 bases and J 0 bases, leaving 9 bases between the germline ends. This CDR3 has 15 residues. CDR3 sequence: CASSFGGASYNEQFF. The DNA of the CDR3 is TGTGCCAGCAGTTTTGGGGGAGCCTCCTACAATGAGCAGTTCTTC.

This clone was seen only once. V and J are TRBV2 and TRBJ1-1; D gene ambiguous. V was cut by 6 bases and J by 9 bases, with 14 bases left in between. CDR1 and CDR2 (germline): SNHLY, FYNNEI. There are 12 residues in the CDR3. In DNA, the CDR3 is TGTGCCAGCAGGTATCCCTTAAGTCAAGCTTTCTTT. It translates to CASRYPLSQAFF.

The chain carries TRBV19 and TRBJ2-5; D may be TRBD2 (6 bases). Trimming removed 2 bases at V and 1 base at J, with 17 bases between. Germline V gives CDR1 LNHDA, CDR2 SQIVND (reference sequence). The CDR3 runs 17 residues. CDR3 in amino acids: CASSINEGGPAQETQYF. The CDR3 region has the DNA TGTGCCAGTAGTATAAATGAGGGAGGTCCAGCCCAAGAGACCCAGTACTTC.

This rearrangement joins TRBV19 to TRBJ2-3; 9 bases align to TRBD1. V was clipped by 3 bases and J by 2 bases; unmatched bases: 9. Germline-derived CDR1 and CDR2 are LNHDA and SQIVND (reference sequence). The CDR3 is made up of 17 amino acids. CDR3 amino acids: CASSINPGTGHTDTQYF. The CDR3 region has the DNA TGTGCCAGTAGTATTAACCCCGGGACAGGGCACACAGATACGCAGTATTTT.

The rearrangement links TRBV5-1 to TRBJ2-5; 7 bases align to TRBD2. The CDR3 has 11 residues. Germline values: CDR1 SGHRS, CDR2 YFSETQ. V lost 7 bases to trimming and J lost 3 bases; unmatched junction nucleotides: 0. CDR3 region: CASGREETQYF. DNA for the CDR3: TGCGCCAGCGGGAGGGAAGAGACCCAGTACTTC.

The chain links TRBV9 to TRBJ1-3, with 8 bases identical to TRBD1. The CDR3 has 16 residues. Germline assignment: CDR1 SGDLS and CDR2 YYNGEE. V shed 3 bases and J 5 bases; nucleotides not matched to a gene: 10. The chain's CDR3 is CASSAGGQAFRNTIYF. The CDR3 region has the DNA TGTGCCAGCAGCGCCGGGGGACAGGCCTTCCGAAACACCATATATTTT.

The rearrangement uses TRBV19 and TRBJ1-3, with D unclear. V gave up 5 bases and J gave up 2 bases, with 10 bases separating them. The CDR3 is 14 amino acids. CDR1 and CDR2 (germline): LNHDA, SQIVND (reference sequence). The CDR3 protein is CASSHERAGNTIYF. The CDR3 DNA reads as TGTGCCAGTAGTCACGAAAGGGCTGGAAACACCATATATTTT.

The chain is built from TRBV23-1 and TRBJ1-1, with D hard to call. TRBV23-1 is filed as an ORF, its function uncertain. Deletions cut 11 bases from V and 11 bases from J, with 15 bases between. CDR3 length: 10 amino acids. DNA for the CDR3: TGCGCCGACGACGGGGTTGGGGCTTTCTTT. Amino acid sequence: CADDGVGAFF.

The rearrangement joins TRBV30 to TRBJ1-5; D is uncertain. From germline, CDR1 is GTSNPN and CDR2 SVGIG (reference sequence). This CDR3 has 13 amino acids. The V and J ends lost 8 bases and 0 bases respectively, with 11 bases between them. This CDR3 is CASQSASNQPQHF. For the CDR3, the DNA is TGTGCCAGCCAATCAGCTAGCAATCAGCCCCAGCATTTT. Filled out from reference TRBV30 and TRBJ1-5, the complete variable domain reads SQTIHQWPATLVQPVGSPLSLECTVEGTSNPNLYWYRQAAGRGLQLLFYSVGIGQISSEVPQNLSASRPQDRQFILSSKKLLLSDSGFYLCASQSASNQPQHFGDGTRLSIL.